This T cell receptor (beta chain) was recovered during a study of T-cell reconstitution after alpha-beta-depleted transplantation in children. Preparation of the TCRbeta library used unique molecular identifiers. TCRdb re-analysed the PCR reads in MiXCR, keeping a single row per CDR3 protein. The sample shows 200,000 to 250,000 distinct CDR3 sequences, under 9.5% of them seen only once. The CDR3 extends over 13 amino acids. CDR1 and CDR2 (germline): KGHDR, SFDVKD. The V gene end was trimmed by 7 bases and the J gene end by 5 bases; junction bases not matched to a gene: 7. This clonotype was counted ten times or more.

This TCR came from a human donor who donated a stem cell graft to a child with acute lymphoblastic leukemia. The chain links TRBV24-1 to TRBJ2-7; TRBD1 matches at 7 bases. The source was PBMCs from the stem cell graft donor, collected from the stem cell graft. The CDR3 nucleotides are TGTGCCACCAGCAATCCAGGACAGGACGAGCAGTACTTC. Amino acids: CATSNPGQDEQYF.